This paragraph reports one T cell receptor (beta chain). The antigen remains unidentified. Clones were read by immunoSEQ multiplex PCR, and TCRdb kept only the in-frame ones, dropping some. The data show approximately 90,000 clones, roughly 85% seen once. This record belongs to a study of graft-versus-host responses after intestinal transplantation. Study-level background: Isolated intestinal, liver-intestinal, or multivisceral transplants were what recipients had. All recipients got anti-thymocyte globulin induction, then tacrolimus and steroids for roughly three years.

V was shortened by 8 bases and J by 4 bases, with 17 bases between the two germline ends. The CDR3 covers 14 residues. Looked up from germline, CDR1 is SNHLY and CDR2 is FYNNEI. The TCR comes from a human donor who received an intestinal transplant. The sample in question was unstimulated CD4+ T cells sorted from spleen or lymph node cells, obtained before intestinal transplant. The rearrangement links TRBV2 to TRBJ2-5, with D unclear. The CDR3 spells CASSAHLNGETQYF. Written as DNA, the CDR3 is TGTGCCAGCTCCGCGCATCTGAATGGAGAGACCCAGTACTTC.